The 32 T cell receptor beta chains below come from one sample, sequenced in a study of blood T cell repertoires in COVID-19. Sequenced by immunoSEQ multiplex PCR; TCRdb stores in-frame clones only, minus some. Of approximately 300,000 clones listed, 70% to 85% are singletons. The sequenced material came from peripheral blood. The receptor source for this set is a human donor with COVID-19, enrolled during active disease. The donor label of this sample is uncertain.

The table lists this clone with a few counts. The rearrangement links TRBV6-5 to TRBJ1-4; the match to TRBD1 covers 8 bases. The CDR3 length is 16 residues. Unmatched junction bases numbered 7, after V lost 2 bases and J lost 5 bases. Looked up from germline, CDR1 is MNHEY and CDR2 is SVGAGI. Written as DNA, the CDR3 is TGTGCCAGCAGTTACGCCCCGGGACAGGTCAATGAAAAACTGTTTTTT. Its protein is CASSYAPGQVNEKLFF.

In its sample, this clone was seen a few times. This chain joins TRBV19 and TRBJ1-2, with D possibly matching TRBD1 (6 bases). In germline, CDR1 is LNHDA, CDR2 SQIVND (reference sequence). CDR3 length: 15 residues. V lost 5 bases and J 2 bases, leaving 15 bases between the germline ends. The CDR3 region is CASSEFWTENYGYTF. CDR3 sequence (DNA): TGTGCCAGTAGTGAGTTCTGGACAGAGAACTATGGCTACACCTTC.

The V and J genes are TRBV3-1 (or the pseudogene TRBV3-2) and TRBJ1-4; 7 nucleotides line up with TRBD1. V lost 5 bases, J lost 5 bases, and 8 bases stayed unmatched. The CDR3 runs 15 residues. CDR1 and CDR2 (germline): LGHDT, YNNKEL (reference sequence). As DNA, the CDR3 is TGTGCCAGCAGCGGCAACAGGGGAGGAAATGAAAAACTGTTTTTT. Its protein product is CASSGNRGGNEKLFF.

The chain uses TRBV9 and TRBJ2-3, with 7 bases fitting TRBD2. Germline V gene data show CDR1 as SGDLS and CDR2 as YYNGEE. V shed 0 bases and J 4 bases; nucleotides not matched to a gene: 8. This CDR3 spans 16 amino acids. CDR3 sequence reads: CASSVVVGRGPDTQYF. The DNA of the CDR3 is TGTGCCAGCAGCGTAGTGGTAGGGAGGGGACCAGATACGCAGTATTTT.

V gene TRBV24-1 combines with J gene TRBJ1-2; tentatively, D is TRBD1 (5 bases). V was cut by 2 bases and J by 5 bases, with 8 bases left in between. The CDR3 length is 13 residues. Germline V gene sequence: CDR1 KGHDR, CDR2 SFDVKD. The CDR3 sequence is CATSDWPGYGYTF. The CDR3 region has the DNA TGTGCCACCAGTGATTGGCCAGGGTATGGCTACACCTTC.

In this sample, this clone turned up a few times. The J gene is TRBJ1-1, the V gene TRBV27; D ambiguous. The CDR3 extends over 14 amino acids. The V end was cut by 3 bases, the J end by 5 bases, with 13 bases between. Per the germline V gene, CDR1 is MNHEY and CDR2 is SMNVEV (reference sequence). CDR3 sequence (DNA): TGTGCCAGCAGTTTGAGGCTCCAGAGTACTGAAGCTTTCTTT. This translates into CASSLRLQSTEAFF.

J is TRBJ1-1 and V is TRBV7-2; no clear D. This CDR3 contains 15 residues. The germline gives CDR1 SGHTA, CDR2 FQGNSA. V lost 1 base and J lost 0, with 9 bases in between. CDR3 loop: CASSLGPGLNTEAFF. The CDR3 DNA follows: TGTGCCAGCAGCTTAGGCCCGGGGTTGAACACTGAAGCTTTCTTT.

The chain combines TRBV18 with TRBJ2-3; TRBD1 matches 7 bases. CDR1 is KGHSH and CDR2 is LQKENI in the germline V gene. The CDR3 runs 14 residues. The V gene end was trimmed by 3 bases and the J gene end by 5 bases; junction bases not matched to a gene: 5. CDR3 nucleotides: TGTGCCAGCTCACCCGGGACAGTCGTAGATACGCAGTATTTT. Its translation is CASSPGTVVDTQYF.

The V and J genes are TRBV6-5 and TRBJ1-4; D perhaps matches TRBD1 (6 bases). From germline, CDR1 is MNHEY and CDR2 SVGAGI. V was pared by 4 bases and J by 6 bases, with 15 bases between. The CDR3 spans 15 residues. The CDR3 coding sequence is TGTGCCAGCAGTTCCACAGGGCTGAGAGATGAAAAACTGTTTTTT. Translated, it gives CASSSTGLRDEKLFF.

This clone was seen only once. The chain couples TRBV6-6 to TRBJ2-1, with 7 bases matching TRBD1. CDR1 and CDR2 (germline): MNHNY, SVGAGI (reference sequence). The V gene end was trimmed by 6 bases and the J gene end by 10 bases; junction bases not matched to a gene: 6. The CDR3 contains 12 residues. The CDR3 sequence is CASRAGGWEQFF. For the CDR3, the DNA is TGTGCCAGCAGGGCAGGGGGTTGGGAGCAGTTCTTC.

The rearrangement joins TRBV19 to TRBJ2-3; 7 bases agree with TRBD1. This CDR3 has 16 residues. CDR1 is LNHDA and CDR2 is SQIVND in the germline V gene (reference sequence). The V gene end was trimmed by 5 bases and the J gene end by 1 base; junction bases not matched to a gene: 9. The CDR3 reads CASSVDRVGGTDTQYF. In DNA, the CDR3 is TGTGCCAGTAGTGTTGACAGGGTCGGTGGCACAGATACGCAGTATTTT.

The gene calls are TRBV28 and TRBJ1-6; D perhaps matches TRBD1 (6 bases). Germline V gene data show CDR1 as MDHEN and CDR2 as SYDVKM. The CDR3 is made up of 12 amino acids. Trimming removed 6 bases from V and 9 bases from J, with 9 bases in between. The CDR3 here is CASRRGTSPLHF. In nucleotides, the CDR3 is TGTGCCAGCAGAAGGGGGACTTCACCCCTCCACTTT.

The gene calls are TRBV12-5 and TRBJ2-2; the match to TRBD1 covers 7 bases. J lost 4 bases, V lost 1 base, and 3 bases had no gene match. Germline V CDR1 and CDR2: LGHNT, FRNRAP. The CDR3 is 15 amino acids. CDR3 protein: CASGLGTGATGELFF. The CDR3 DNA reads TGTGCTAGTGGTTTGGGGACAGGAGCCACCGGGGAGCTGTTTTTT.

This sequence joins TRBV29-1 and TRBJ1-1, with a possible D match to TRBD1 (5 bases). Trimming left V 4 bases short and J 3 bases short, with 9 bases between. The CDR3 is 12 amino acids. Germline V lookup: CDR1 SQVTM, CDR2 ANQGSEA. The CDR3 sequence is CSVGTGDTEAFF. Written as DNA, the CDR3 is TGCAGCGTTGGAACAGGCGACACTGAAGCTTTCTTT.

The J gene is TRBJ2-1, the V gene TRBV9; TRBD2 matches at 9 bases. The CDR3 sequence is 13 residues long. The germline CDR1 and CDR2 sequences are SGDLS and YYNGEE. V lost 3 bases, J lost 10 bases, and 5 bases stayed unmatched. As DNA, the CDR3 is TGTGCCAGCAGCGCCTCCCTAGCGGGAGAGCAGTTCTTC. It specifies CASSASLAGEQFF.

The genes are TRBV5-4 and TRBJ1-6; D is ambiguous. The V end lost 1 base, the J end lost 2 bases, and 10 bases lay between the germline ends. The CDR3 covers 16 residues. The germline V gene has CDR1 SGHNT and CDR2 YYREEE (reference sequence). The chain's CDR3 is CASSLFRGTYNSPLHF. In DNA, the CDR3 is TGTGCCAGCAGCTTGTTCCGGGGAACCTATAATTCACCCCTCCACTTT.

This chain uses TRBV7-3 with TRBJ2-1; TRBD2 might be the D (6 bases). Germline V gene data show CDR1 as SGHTA and CDR2 as FQGTGA. There are 10 residues in the CDR3. The CDR3 nucleotides are TGTGGAGCGCGGGGAAATGAGCAGTTCTTC. Protein product: CGARGNEQFF.

This clone was detected only once. This chain joins TRBV2 and TRBJ1-1, with 9 bases fitting TRBD1. Losses at the gene ends were 7 bases for V and 7 bases for J; bases not matched to a gene: 16. The CDR3 totals 16 residues. Germline assignment: CDR1 SNHLY and CDR2 FYNNEI. CDR3 sequence: CASTEQGALGLYEAFF. In nucleotides, the CDR3 is TGTGCCAGCACCGAACAGGGGGCACTCGGCCTCTATGAAGCTTTCTTT.

This clone was observed a handful of times. V usage is TRBV28 and J usage is TRBJ1-2, with D possibly TRBD1 on 6 matching bases. CDR3 length: 14 residues. V gave up 2 bases and J gave up 7 bases, with 14 bases separating them. Germline CDR1 MDHEN, CDR2 SYDVKM. CDR3 in amino acids: CASSLRQGKGGYTF. CDR3 coding DNA: TGTGCCAGCAGTTTACGGCAGGGGAAGGGTGGCTACACCTTC.

This clone was observed a few times. The chain links TRBV19 to TRBJ2-1; 10 nucleotides line up with TRBD2. Trimming cost V 6 bases and J 7 bases; bases outside gene matches: 9. The germline CDR1 and CDR2 sequences are LNHDA and SQIVND (reference sequence). CDR3 length equals 15 residues. The DNA for the CDR3 is TGTGCCAGTAGGTCTCAAGCGGGAGGGGGAAATGAGCAGTTCTTC. This gives the protein CASRSQAGGGNEQFF. Drawing the rest from reference TRBV19 and TRBJ2-1, the complete variable domain is DGGITQSPKYLFRKEGQNVTLSCEQNLNHDAMYWYRQDPGQGLRLIYYSQIVNDFQKGDIAEGYSVSREKKESFPLTVTSAQKNPTAFYLCASRSQAGGGNEQFFGPGTRLTVL.

This chain uses TRBV5-4 with TRBJ2-7, with 9 bases matching TRBD2. The germline V gene has CDR1 SGHNT and CDR2 YYREEE (reference sequence). The CDR3 has 16 residues. The trim removed 3 bases at V and 3 bases at J, leaving 10 bases unmatched. CDR3: CASSYDWLAGNYEQYF. The CDR3 DNA reads TGTGCCAGCAGCTATGATTGGCTAGCGGGGAACTACGAGCAGTACTTC.

The J gene is TRBJ2-7, the V gene TRBV28, with 8 bases aligning to TRBD2. Germline lookup yields CDR1 MDHEN and CDR2 SYDVKM. V gave up 6 bases and J gave up 3 bases; unmatched junction bases: 7. The CDR3 totals 14 residues. The CDR3 is CASSGVSGVYEQYF. In DNA form, the CDR3 reads TGTGCCAGCAGCGGTGTTAGCGGGGTCTACGAGCAGTACTTC.

This chain connects TRBV7-3 to TRBJ2-2, with 11 positions matching TRBD1. This CDR3 is 15 amino acids long. The germline V gene has CDR1 SGHTA and CDR2 FQGTGA. V lost 5 bases, J lost 4 bases, and 3 bases stayed unmatched. CDR3 in DNA: TGTGCCAGCAGCCAAGGGACAGGGGGCACCGGGGAGCTGTTTTTT. Translation gives CASSQGTGGTGELFF.

The rearrangement joins TRBV19 to TRBJ1-1, with 10 bases fitting TRBD1. The CDR3 has 18 residues. Germline V gives CDR1 LNHDA, CDR2 SQIVND (reference sequence). With V trimmed by 5 bases and J by 1 base, 13 bases remained unmatched. CDR3 sequence: CASSSGGTGAARNTEAFF. For the CDR3, the DNA is TGTGCCAGTAGTTCCGGCGGGACAGGGGCCGCGCGGAACACTGAAGCTTTCTTT.

This rearrangement joins TRBV2 to TRBJ1-5, with TRBD1 matching 8 bases. The germline V gene has CDR1 SNHLY and CDR2 FYNNEI. The CDR3 is 14 residues long. The V gene end was trimmed by 5 bases and the J gene end by 7 bases; junction bases not matched to a gene: 7. For the CDR3, the DNA is TGTGCCAGCAGTCAGACAGGGGCGGACCAGCCCCAGCATTTT. Protein: CASSQTGADQPQHF.

This chain links TRBV30 with TRBJ2-3; 10 bases map to TRBD1. Germline V gene sequence: CDR1 GTSNPN, CDR2 SVGIG (reference sequence). J lost 5 bases, V lost 2 bases, and 7 bases had no gene match. This CDR3 has 15 amino acids. The CDR3 here is CAWSPRQGAGDTQYF. Written as DNA, the CDR3 is TGTGCCTGGAGTCCCCGACAGGGGGCCGGAGATACGCAGTATTTT.

This clone was seen more than once but under ten times. The chain has TRBV6-1 and TRBJ2-2, with 12 positions matching TRBD1. This CDR3 comprises 15 residues. Germline V gives CDR1 MNHNS, CDR2 SASEGT. With 6 bases clipped from V and 10 bases from J, the junction kept 9 bases outside the gene matches. As DNA, the CDR3 is TGTGCCAGCAGAGGGATCGGGACAGGGGGCGCGGAGCTGTTTTTT. It specifies CASRGIGTGGAELFF.

V and J are TRBV7-3 and TRBJ1-1; D unclear. The CDR3 extends over 15 amino acids. With 5 bases removed from V and 3 bases from J, the gap between germline ends came to 16 bases. From germline, CDR1 is SGHTA and CDR2 FQGTGA. The CDR3 loop is CASSPTRQQYTEAFF. CDR3 DNA sequence: TGTGCCAGCAGCCCCACCCGGCAACAGTACACTGAAGCTTTCTTT.

The chain carries TRBV28 and TRBJ1-2; D might be TRBD1 (5 bases). This CDR3 has 13 amino acids. Deletions cut 4 bases from V and 6 bases from J, with 12 bases between. Germline CDR1 and CDR2: MDHEN and SYDVKM. DNA of the CDR3: TGTGCCAGCAGTTCGGGACTCACCGATGGCTACACCTTC. Translation: CASSSGLTDGYTF.

The chain uses TRBV11-3 and TRBJ2-7; D remains unclear. The CDR3 runs 8 residues. Trimming took 3 bases from V and 13 from J, leaving 4 bases between them. Germline V lookup: CDR1 SGHNT, CDR2 YENEEA. This chain's CDR3 is CASSFLYF. DNA for the CDR3: TGTGCCAGCAGCTTTTTATACTTC.

The chain employs TRBV3-1 (or the pseudogene TRBV3-2) and TRBJ1-2; 7 positions match TRBD1. J lost 3 bases, V lost 1 base, and 5 bases had no gene match. Per germline, CDR1 LGHDT and CDR2 YNNKEL (reference sequence). The CDR3 is made up of 15 amino acids. CDR3 sequence: CASSQGGGVDYGYTF. Written as DNA, the CDR3 is TGTGCCAGCAGCCAAGGAGGGGGCGTCGACTATGGCTACACCTTC.

The CDR3 is CASTRDRDLTEAFF. The CDR3, as DNA: TGCGCCAGCACCCGGGACAGGGACTTAACTGAAGCTTTCTTT. The gene calls are TRBV5-1 and TRBJ1-1, with TRBD1 matching 9 bases. This CDR3 has 14 residues. Per germline, CDR1 SGHRS and CDR2 YFSETQ. Unmatched junction bases numbered 8, after V lost 6 bases and J lost 5 bases.